This T cell receptor beta chain was recovered during a study of vaccination and CD4 T cells after COVID-19. Overall study: Convalescent patients, SARS-CoV-2 positive by nasal swab PCR, comprised fewer than ten mild cases and one severe case. In the convalescent cohort, there were six males and four females, two of them Hispanic.

With V trimmed by 6 bases and J by 3 bases, 3 bases remained unmatched. CDR3 length: 14 amino acids. Germline V gene data show CDR1 as MNHNS and CDR2 as SASEGT. Sequenced with the Oncomine TCR Beta short-read assay was DNA taken from cultured CD4+ T cells. TCRdb analysed the PCR reads with MiXCR anew, one entry per CDR3 protein. The sample contains about 11,000 distinct CDR3 sequences, around 60% of which appear only once. A note on this clonotype: As yet, its antigen is unknown.

Described treatment: roughly nine-day PBMC culture with coronavirus spike peptide pools or control peptides (ViraFEST assay). The material sequenced was CD4+ T cells from blood, cultured in vitro. This chain uses TRBV6-1 with TRBJ1-4, with 8 bases lining up with TRBD1. The sequence was obtained from a human donor who had recovered from COVID-19. The CDR3 sequence is CASRPTGANEKLFF. The CDR3 DNA is TGTGCCAGCAGACCGACAGGGGCTAATGAAAAACTGTTTTTT.